These 25 T cell receptor beta chains were all obtained from the same sample, sequenced in a study of cytomegalovirus exposure and HLA in healthy donors. Primers included in the PCR were 60 Vbeta and 13 Jbeta primers. Method: immunoSEQ multiplex PCR; TCRdb's copy keeps in-frame clones and lacks some. The repertoire has about 120,000 clones, 9% to 10% of them found once; the top ten carry over 2.5%. Sequencing was carried out using PBMCs. The receptors stem from a man aged 30-40 years in good health and CMV-seronegative.

The chain carries TRBV5-4 and TRBJ2-7; the match to TRBD1 covers 7 bases. CDR3 length: 13 amino acids. Losses at the gene ends were 4 bases for V and 1 base for J; bases not matched to a gene: 2. Germline V lookup: CDR1 SGHNT, CDR2 YYREEE (reference sequence). The CDR3 loop reads CASSVTGSYEQYF. The DNA for the CDR3 is TGTGCCAGCAGCGTGACAGGGTCCTACGAGCAGTACTTC.

The chain recombines TRBV5-1 with TRBJ1-2; TRBD1 matches 7 bases. After removal of 0 bases from V and 4 bases from J, the junction contained 9 bases not matched to a gene. Per the germline V gene, CDR1 is SGHRS and CDR2 is YFSETQ. The CDR3 extends over 16 amino acids. The CDR3 DNA follows: TGCGCCAGCAGCTTGGGAGGGCAGGGGGGCCCCTATGGCTACACCTTC. Amino acids: CASSLGGQGGPYGYTF.

This clone has more than one count but fewer than ten. J is TRBJ2-3 and V is TRBV4-3; 7 nucleotides agree with TRBD2. CDR3 length equals 17 residues. The ends lost 0 bases at V and 1 base at J; junction bases unmatched: 7. Germline CDR1 and CDR2: LGHNA and YSLEER. In nucleotides, the CDR3 is TGCGCCAGCAGCCAAGATATACGGGGGGAGGGCACAGATACGCAGTATTTT. It yields the protein CASSQDIRGEGTDTQYF.

V and J are TRBV5-4 and TRBJ1-1, with a weak D call TRBD1 (6 bases). Trimming took off 4 bases at V and 2 bases at J, with 9 bases between the two ends. Germline CDR1 reads SGHNT; CDR2 reads YYREEE (reference sequence). The CDR3 runs 13 residues. In nucleotides, the CDR3 is TGTGCCAGCAGCATGGACAGTAACACTGAAGCTTTCTTT. It is translated as CASSMDSNTEAFF.

This clone was recorded once. V is TRBV19 and J is TRBJ1-1; 11 nucleotides align to TRBD1. CDR1 is LNHDA, CDR2 SQIVND, per germline (reference sequence). The V segment lost 5 bases and the J segment 2 bases; nucleotides outside the gene matches: 10. The CDR3 is made up of 17 amino acids. CDR3 protein: CASSLGQGAGRNTEAFF. The CDR3 DNA is TGTGCCAGTAGTCTAGGACAGGGGGCTGGGAGAAACACTGAAGCTTTCTTT.

This clone was observed a handful of times. The rearrangement joins TRBV7-9 to TRBJ2-7, with a tentative D call TRBD1 (5 bases). The CDR3 consists of 16 residues. The V end was cut by 0 bases, the J end by 2 bases, with 14 bases between. Looked up from germline, CDR1 is SEHNR and CDR2 is FQNEAQ (reference sequence). In nucleotides, the CDR3 is TGTGCCAGCAGCTTAGCCGTAGGGGTTTCTACCTACGAGCAGTACTTC. This encodes CASSLAVGVSTYEQYF. Drawing the rest from reference TRBV7-9 and TRBJ2-7, the complete variable domain is DTGVSQNPRHKITKRGQNVTFRCDPISEHNRLYWYRQTLGQGPEFLTYFQNEAQLEKSRLLSDRFSAERPKGSFSTLEIQRTEQGDSAMYLCASSLAVGVSTYEQYFGPGTRLTVT.

A word on this clone: A read error may produce the germline difference seen at one junction end. This sample includes further DNA sequences coding for the same CDR3. The CDR3 DNA follows: TGCGCCAGCAGCCATCTCGCAGACCGCGGCGGTGGCTACACCTTT. It codes for CASSHLADRGGGYTF. The chain combines TRBV4-1 with TRBJ1-2; no definite D call. Germline assignment: CDR1 MGHRA and CDR2 YSYEKL. The CDR3 sequence is 15 residues long.

This clone was found a few times. The chain joins TRBV28 to TRBJ2-7; 7 bases are a match to TRBD2. CDR1 and CDR2 from the germline V gene are MDHEN and SYDVKM. The length of the CDR3 is 17 residues. Trimming cost V 0 bases and J 4 bases; bases outside gene matches: 12. DNA of the CDR3: TGTGCCAGCAGTTTATGGGGAGGGCCGGGCCTTGGTTACGAGCAGTACTTC. It encodes CASSLWGGPGLGYEQYF.

There are a few counts of this clone. The rearrangement uses TRBV15 and TRBJ2-7; maybe TRBD1 (5 bases). The CDR3 loop spans 15 amino acids. Germline V gene lookup returns CDR1 LNHNV and CDR2 YYDKDF (reference sequence). The V end lost 0 bases, the J end lost 3 bases, and 12 bases lay between the germline ends. The CDR3 region is CATSRDRRTGYEQYF. CDR3 in DNA: TGTGCCACCAGCAGAGATCGGAGAACAGGCTACGAGCAGTACTTC.

The V gene is TRBV15, the J gene TRBJ1-3; tentative D call: TRBD1 (6 bases). The CDR3 runs to 15 residues. Germline CDR1 LNHNV, CDR2 YYDKDF (reference sequence). V was cut by 2 bases and J by 4 bases, with 12 bases left in between. The CDR3 nucleotides read TGTGCCACCAGCAGAAGTCAGGGGCGGGGAAACACCATATATTTT. It yields the protein CATSRSQGRGNTIYF.

Regarding this clone: A read error is likely, as this CDR3 ends without the conserved phenylalanine or tryptophan. The chain is built from TRBV5-4 and TRBJ1-1, with 11 bases that match TRBD1. CDR1 and CDR2 from the germline V gene are SGHNT and YYREEE (reference sequence). CDR3 length: 16 amino acids. The V segment lost 5 bases and the J segment 3 bases; nucleotides outside the gene matches: 9. The CDR3 loop reads CASRAGTGGRDTEAFV. Written as DNA, the CDR3 is TGTGCCAGCAGAGCCGGGACAGGGGGAAGGGACACTGAAGCTTTCGTT.

A few counts support this clone. The chain has TRBV2 and TRBJ1-2; 10 nucleotides align to TRBD1. This CDR3 contains 15 residues. Trimming took 6 bases from V and 4 from J; bases not matched to a gene: 8. Germline V gives CDR1 SNHLY, CDR2 FYNNEI. The CDR3 DNA sequence: TGTGCCAGCAGCCACGACAGGGGGCGGGCCTATGGCTACACCTTC. Encoded protein: CASSHDRGRAYGYTF.

This clone was observed a few times. The CDR3 spells CASSQEDGTEAFF. CDR3 DNA sequence: TGTGCCAGCAGTCAGGAGGACGGCACTGAAGCTTTCTTT. V is TRBV2 and J is TRBJ1-1; D is undetermined. The germline V and J ends were trimmed by 5 bases and 4 bases, with 11 bases remaining between them. The V gene's germline CDR1 is SNHLY and CDR2 FYNNEI. The CDR3 is 13 residues long.

The rearrangement links TRBV7-9 to TRBJ2-7; TRBD1 might be the D (6 bases). The ends were cut back, 7 bases at V and 3 bases at J, with 13 bases in the middle. CDR1 and CDR2 (germline): SEHNR, FQNEAQ (reference sequence). There are 13 residues in the CDR3. CDR3 amino acids: CASNSRGDYEQYF. In DNA, the CDR3 is TGTGCCAGCAACTCCAGGGGTGACTACGAGCAGTACTTC.

This clone was picked up a small number of times. The rearrangement links TRBV4-3 to TRBJ1-2, with D unresolved. Trimming took off 0 bases at V and 4 bases at J, with 15 bases between the two ends. From germline, CDR1 is LGHNA and CDR2 YSLEER. CDR3 length: 16 residues. CDR3 bases: TGCGCCAGCAGCCAAGATGTTCTTGCAGGCCTCTATGGCTACACCTTC. It is translated as CASSQDVLAGLYGYTF.

The V call is TRBV6-1, the J call TRBJ2-7, with D possibly being TRBD2 (7 bases). The CDR3 consists of 14 residues. V shed 11 bases and J shed 1 base, with 18 bases lying between them. The germline CDR1 and CDR2 sequences are MNHNS and SASEGT. The CDR3 nucleotides are TGTGCCTCAACAGGGACTAAATTGTCCTACGAGCAGTACTTC. Translated, it gives CASTGTKLSYEQYF.

This clone was seen only a few times. The J gene is TRBJ2-7, the V gene TRBV28, with D maybe TRBD1 (5 bases). Trimming took off 6 bases at V and 7 bases at J, with 19 bases between the two ends. The CDR3 is 14 amino acids. Looked up from germline, CDR1 is MDHEN and CDR2 is SYDVKM. CDR3 sequence (DNA): TGTGCCAGCAGGTTCACCGGTGGGGCGAGAGAGCAGTACTTC. It yields the protein CASRFTGGAREQYF.

This clone was counted a few times. This sequence joins TRBV19 and TRBJ1-2, with 11 nucleotides matching TRBD1. This CDR3 has 15 amino acids. Losses at the gene ends were 3 bases for V and 4 bases for J; bases not matched to a gene: 4. Germline CDR1 reads LNHDA; CDR2 reads SQIVND (reference sequence). In DNA, the CDR3 is TGTGCCAGTAGTATCCGGACAGGGGGCGTCTATGGCTACACCTTC. Protein sequence: CASSIRTGGVYGYTF.

The V gene is TRBV19, the J gene TRBJ1-2, with 7 bases matching TRBD1. The V gene's germline CDR1 is LNHDA and CDR2 SQIVND (reference sequence). The CDR3 consists of 15 residues. Unmatched junction bases numbered 6, after V lost 3 bases and J lost 2 bases. The CDR3: CASSMLGGGNYGYTF. The CDR3 DNA reads TGTGCCAGTAGTATGTTAGGGGGCGGAAACTATGGCTACACCTTC. The whole variable domain, remainder taken from reference TRBV19 and TRBJ1-2, is DGGITQSPKYLFRKEGQNVTLSCEQNLNHDAMYWYRQDPGQGLRLIYYSQIVNDFQKGDIAEGYSVSREKKESFPLTVTSAQKNPTAFYLCASSMLGGGNYGYTFGSGTRLTVV.

The table lists this clone with a few counts. V and J are TRBV6-1 and TRBJ2-5; D remains unclear. Per germline, CDR1 MNHNS and CDR2 SASEGT. V lost 0 bases and J lost 4, with 9 bases in between. CDR3 length: 14 residues. CDR3 sequence: CASSEAQARETQYF. The CDR3 nucleotides read TGTGCCAGCAGTGAAGCCCAAGCCCGAGAGACCCAGTACTTC.

This clone has more than one count but fewer than ten. The chain joins TRBV7-2 to TRBJ1-6; D is unresolved. The ends were cut back, 5 bases at V and 6 bases at J, with 14 bases in the middle. The germline CDR1 and CDR2 sequences are SGHTA and FQGNSA. The CDR3 spans 15 residues. Here the CDR3 reads CASSPGHPANSPLHF. The CDR3 DNA follows: TGTGCCAGCAGCCCGGGTCACCCGGCTAATTCACCCCTCCACTTT.

About this clone itself: The junction shows a germline mismatch at one end, possibly a read error. The chain has TRBV29-1 and TRBJ1-1; 10 nucleotides match TRBD1. Looked up from germline, CDR1 is SQVTM and CDR2 is ANQGSEA. CDR3 length equals 11 residues. The CDR3 here is CSVEVRGQGVW. The CDR3 DNA reads as TGCAGCGTTGAAGTCCGAGGACAGGGGGTCTGG.

This clone was counted a few times. The chain employs TRBV4-1 and TRBJ1-4; 7 bases match TRBD1. The CDR3 is made up of 16 amino acids. Trimming at V came to 3 bases and at J to 0 bases, leaving 4 bases not matched to a gene. From germline, CDR1 is MGHRA and CDR2 YSYEKL. The CDR3 sequence: CASSHDQGATNEKLFF. For the CDR3, the DNA is TGCGCCAGCAGCCATGACCAGGGGGCAACTAATGAAAAACTGTTTTTT.

In its sample, this clone was seen a few times. The chain combines TRBV19 with TRBJ2-1, with 9 bases lining up with TRBD1. V trimming: 8 bases; J trimming: 7 bases; junction bases outside the gene matches: 9. The CDR3 spans 14 residues. Germline CDR1 and CDR2: LNHDA and SQIVND (reference sequence). The CDR3 is CASSGRDRANEQFF. DNA of the CDR3: TGTGCCAGTTCGGGCCGGGACAGGGCAAATGAGCAGTTCTTC.

The V and J genes are TRBV7-2 and TRBJ1-5, with D unresolved. The CDR3 totals 15 residues. Trimming pared 5 bases from V and 4 bases from J, leaving 15 bases between. Germline V gene lookup returns CDR1 SGHTA and CDR2 FQGNSA. The CDR3: CASSAYSTKNQPQHF. CDR3 bases: TGTGCCAGCAGCGCCTACTCGACAAAAAATCAGCCCCAGCATTTT.